Below, 15 T cell receptor beta chains from the same sample are listed, as sequenced in a study of T cell responses to AZD1222 COVID-19 vaccine. Sequenced by immunoSEQ multiplex PCR; TCRdb stores in-frame clones only, minus some. The table lists about 130,000 clones, 88% of them singletons. Sample: peripheral blood, taken on day 0 of AZD1222 vaccination. These receptor sequences come from an adult in good health.

In its sample, this clone was seen once. CDR3 nucleotides: TGTGCCAGCAGCGTACAGGGGGGAGAAGCTTTCTTT. Its translation: CASSVQGGEAFF. This chain connects TRBV9 to TRBJ1-1; 7 bases are shared with TRBD1. V dropped 1 base and J dropped 8; count of bases not matched to a gene: 2. The CDR3 spans 12 residues. In germline, CDR1 is SGDLS, CDR2 YYNGEE.

This chain joins TRBV7-8 and TRBJ2-1; 8 bases map to TRBD1. The germline V gene encodes CDR1 SGHVS and CDR2 FQNEAQ. The length of the CDR3 is 15 residues. J gave up 3 bases and V 5 bases, and 6 bases lay outside the gene matches. The CDR3 protein is CASSPDRVFYNEQFF. The CDR3 bases are TGTGCCAGCAGCCCGGACAGGGTTTTCTACAATGAGCAGTTCTTC.

This clone has just one count. J is TRBJ1-2 and V is TRBV6-2 or TRBV6-3; no firm D call. Between the trimmed V and J ends, which lost 2 bases and 8 bases, there was a span of 12 bases. Germline CDR1 and CDR2: MNHEY and SVGEGT. CDR3 length: 13 residues. CDR3 nucleotide sequence: TGTGCCAGCAGTTACGAGGGTGGCGGGGGCTACACCTTC. It is translated as CASSYEGGGGYTF.

This chain uses TRBV25-1 with TRBJ2-1, with 9 bases aligning to TRBD1. V lost 3 bases to trimming and J lost 4 bases; unmatched junction nucleotides: 4. Germline CDR1 is MGHDK and CDR2 is SYGVNS. The CDR3 runs 15 residues. DNA for the CDR3: TGTGCCAGCAGTGACCACGGGACAGGGTACAATGAGCAGTTCTTC. Translation: CASSDHGTGYNEQFF.

The genes are TRBV28 and TRBJ1-5; D gene uncertain. The germline V gene has CDR1 MDHEN and CDR2 SYDVKM. This CDR3 has 12 amino acids. Trimming removed 7 bases from V and 6 bases from J, with 10 bases in between. The CDR3 sequence: CASTPLGQPQHF. The CDR3 nucleotides read TGTGCCAGCACCCCACTGGGTCAGCCCCAGCATTTT. The full variable domain, with the rest looked up from reference TRBV28 and TRBJ1-5, is DVKVTQSSRYLVKRTGEKVFLECVQDMDHENMFWYRQDPGLGLRLIYFSYDVKMKEKGDIPEGYSVSREKKERFSLILESASTNQTSMYLCASTPLGQPQHFGDGTRLSIL.

This clone was observed a handful of times. The chain is built from TRBV18 and TRBJ1-5; 12 nucleotides line up with TRBD1. The ends lost 5 bases at V and 4 bases at J; junction bases unmatched: 3. The CDR3 length is 15 residues. In germline, CDR1 is KGHSH, CDR2 LQKENI. CDR3 loop: CASSGTGGLNQPQHF. The CDR3 DNA is TGTGCCAGCTCAGGGACAGGGGGCTTAAATCAGCCCCAGCATTTT.

The chain has TRBV5-1 and TRBJ1-1; D remains ambiguous. With 0 bases removed from V and 10 bases from J, the gap between germline ends came to 13 bases. The CDR3 length is 13 residues. Germline V gene sequence: CDR1 SGHRS, CDR2 YFSETQ. The CDR3 reads CASSLDGVSSAFF. The CDR3 DNA reads TGCGCCAGCAGCTTGGATGGAGTGTCTTCAGCTTTCTTT.

The CDR3 DNA sequence: TGTGCCAGCGGTGGGCCTCCGGGGGCCCAGTACTTC. Protein product: CASGGPPGAQYF. The gene calls are TRBV9 and TRBJ2-5, with D possibly TRBD2 on 6 matching bases. Germline assignment: CDR1 SGDLS and CDR2 YYNGEE. V lost 7 bases and J 9 bases, leaving 16 bases between the germline ends. The CDR3 covers 12 residues.

This clone was picked up one time. This chain connects TRBV19 to TRBJ2-1, with 7 bases matching TRBD2. The CDR3 runs to 15 residues. The ends lost 3 bases at V and 3 bases at J; junction bases unmatched: 5. Germline V gene sequence: CDR1 LNHDA, CDR2 SQIVND (reference sequence). DNA of the CDR3: TGTGCCAGTAGTATGGAACTAGCGAGCTACAATGAGCAGTTCTTC. Its translation is CASSMELASYNEQFF. The entire variable domain, with the rest obtained from reference TRBV19 and TRBJ2-1, is as follows: DGGITQSPKYLFRKEGQNVTLSCEQNLNHDAMYWYRQDPGQGLRLIYYSQIVNDFQKGDIAEGYSVSREKKESFPLTVTSAQKNPTAFYLCASSMELASYNEQFFGPGTRLTVL.

This clone was counted at least ten times. The chain has TRBV7-9 and TRBJ1-4; perhaps TRBD1 as D (6 bases). Germline V gene data show CDR1 as SEHNR and CDR2 as FQNEAQ (reference sequence). The CDR3 consists of 16 residues. V lost 4 bases, J lost 7 bases, and 19 bases lay in between. CDR3 residues: CASSSGDGGHIEKLFF. The CDR3 DNA reads TGTGCCAGCAGCTCCGGAGATGGGGGACATATTGAAAAACTGTTTTTT.

The J gene is TRBJ1-2, the V gene TRBV7-9; D is ambiguous. Germline lookup yields CDR1 SEHNR and CDR2 FQNEAQ (reference sequence). Trimming took 2 bases from V and 12 from J, leaving 16 bases between them. The CDR3 is made up of 13 amino acids. CDR3 sequence (DNA): TGTGCCAGCAGCTTACAGTACGGCCTAGGACACACCTTC. Its translation: CASSLQYGLGHTF.

V and J are TRBV2 and TRBJ2-2; D remains ambiguous. The CDR3 has 15 residues. Germline V CDR1 and CDR2: SNHLY, FYNNEI. Deletions cut 7 bases from V and 2 bases from J, with 14 bases between. The CDR3 coding sequence is TGTGCCAGCACGGATGGTTGGCGCAACACCGGGGAGCTGTTTTTT. Translating it yields CASTDGWRNTGELFF.

The V and J genes are TRBV6-6 and TRBJ1-2; perhaps TRBD1 as D (5 bases). The V and J ends lost 6 bases and 2 bases respectively, with 10 bases between them. CDR3 size: 13 residues. CDR1 is MNHNY, CDR2 SVGAGI, per germline (reference sequence). CDR3 DNA sequence: TGTGCCAGCAGCCCTCGGGACAACTATGGCTACACCTTC. This sequence encodes CASSPRDNYGYTF.

The J gene is TRBJ2-7, the V gene TRBV27; 7 nucleotides match TRBD1. The CDR3 is 17 residues long. From germline, CDR1 is MNHEY and CDR2 SMNVEV (reference sequence). Germline trimming cut 3 bases from V and 2 bases from J; bases unmatched to any gene: 13. CDR3 protein: CASSFMPPTGPAYEQYF. In DNA form, the CDR3 reads TGTGCCAGCAGTTTCATGCCCCCGACAGGGCCCGCCTACGAGCAGTACTTC.

This clone has a single count. The chain is built from TRBV6-5 and TRBJ1-1; 7 positions agree with TRBD1. This CDR3 comprises 14 residues. Germline CDR1 MNHEY, CDR2 SVGAGI. The junction had 8 bases not matched to a gene; V was cut back by 0 bases and J by 10 bases. The CDR3 here is CASSYSAGGQRAFF. CDR3 in DNA: TGTGCCAGCAGTTACTCGGCAGGGGGACAAAGAGCTTTCTTT.